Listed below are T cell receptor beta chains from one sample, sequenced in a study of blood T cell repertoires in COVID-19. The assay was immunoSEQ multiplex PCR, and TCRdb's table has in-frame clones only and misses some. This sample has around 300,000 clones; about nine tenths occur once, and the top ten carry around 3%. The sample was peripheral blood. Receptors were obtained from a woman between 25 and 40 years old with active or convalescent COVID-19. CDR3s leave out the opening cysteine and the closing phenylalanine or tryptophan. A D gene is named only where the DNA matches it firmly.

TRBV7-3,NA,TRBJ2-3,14,ASSFSGGASTDTQY
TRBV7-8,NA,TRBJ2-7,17,ASSQKPGWLTLSGYEQY
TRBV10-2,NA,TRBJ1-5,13,ASSPTAPINQPQH
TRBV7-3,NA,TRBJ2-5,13,ASSFFSGIQETQY
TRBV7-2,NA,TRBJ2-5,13,ASSSSTRIRETQY
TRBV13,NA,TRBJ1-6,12,ASSQGGNNSPLH
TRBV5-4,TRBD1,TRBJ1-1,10,ASSGGQSEAF
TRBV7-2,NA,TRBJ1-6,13,ASSSPGGFNSPLH
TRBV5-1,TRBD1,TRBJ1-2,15,ASSLALTGTGGPGYT
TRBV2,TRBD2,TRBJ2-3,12,ASSWGGFTDTQY
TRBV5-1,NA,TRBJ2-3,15,ASSTPEGARRTDTQY
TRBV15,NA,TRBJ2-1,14,ATSREGASSYNEQF
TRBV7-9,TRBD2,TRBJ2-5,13,ASSLVGLAGATQY
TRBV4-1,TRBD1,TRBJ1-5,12,ASSLDRVDQPQH
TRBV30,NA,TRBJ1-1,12,AWSVSGAGTEAF
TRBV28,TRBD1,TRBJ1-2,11,ASSLDRNYGYT
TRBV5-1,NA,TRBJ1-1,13,ASRLALAQGSEAF
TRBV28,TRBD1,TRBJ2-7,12,ASSPGGSSSEQY
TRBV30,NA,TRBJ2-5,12,AWERGAGRETQY
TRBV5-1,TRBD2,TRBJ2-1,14,ASSLASGVSYNEQF
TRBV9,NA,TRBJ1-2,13,ASSVGGRAHYGYT
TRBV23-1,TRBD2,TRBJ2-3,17,ASSQSERGGSPHTDTQY
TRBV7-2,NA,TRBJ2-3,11,ASSWRGPDTQY
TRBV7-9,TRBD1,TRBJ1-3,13,ASSSFGTGGNTIY
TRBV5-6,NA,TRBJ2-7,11,ASSGTHTYEQY
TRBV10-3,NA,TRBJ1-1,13,AISERPRANTEAF
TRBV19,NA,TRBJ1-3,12,ASTSADSGNTIY
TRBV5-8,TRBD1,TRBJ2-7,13,ASSLSSRGRYEQY
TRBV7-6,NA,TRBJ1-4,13,ASSLTAVANEKLF
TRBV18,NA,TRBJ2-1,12,ASSPSRGEDEQF
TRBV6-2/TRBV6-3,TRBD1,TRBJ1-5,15,ASSYQTGGIGNQPQH
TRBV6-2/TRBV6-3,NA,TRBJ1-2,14,ASSYPGWQSNYGYT
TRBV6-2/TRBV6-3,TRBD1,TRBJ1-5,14,ASSYEGQGLNQPQH
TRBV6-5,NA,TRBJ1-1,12,ASSYSSEAAEAF
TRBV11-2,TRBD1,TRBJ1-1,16,ASSFRDRGPGMGTEAF
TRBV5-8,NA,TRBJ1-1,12,ASSLQGWNTEAF